The rows below give T cell receptor beta chains drawn from one sample of a study of blood T cell repertoires in COVID-19. Only in-frame clones appear in the TCRdb table, and some are missing; sequencing was by immunoSEQ multiplex PCR. The table shows some 150,000 clones, with around 81% occurring only once. Material for sequencing was peripheral blood. The receptors come from a human donor with acute or convalescent COVID-19. The donor label of this sample is uncertain. The conserved cysteine and the conserved F or W are not part of the CDR3 here.

length	V	CDR3
14	TRBV18	ASSPRTSGAAYEQY
13	TRBV27	ASSLEGARGQPQH
10	TRBV5-6	ASSLGNSPLH
14	TRBV5-1	ASSPPWAGDTDTQY
11	TRBV2	ASLTGQGVEQY
9	TRBV20-1	SAGGTGGYT
12	TRBV10-3	AISVAGANTEAF
11	TRBV5-6	ASSLPPGTEAF
16	TRBV7-2	ASSSLGAVGGYNSPLH
12	TRBV2	ASRGQGSNQPQH
11	TRBV11-1	ASSLGGEETQY
14	TRBV10-1	ASSETTSGVQETQY
14	TRBV11-2	ASSLDPGDYNSPLH
14	TRBV27	ASSLVGGTRTDTQY
9	TRBV18	ASSQGTEAF
13	TRBV9	ASSAGTGDSYEQY
12	TRBV6-5	ASSYGQGGNTIY
10	TRBV12-3/TRBV12-4	ATKGAIGEQY
13	TRBV6-5	ASSRTGGAAQPQH
13	TRBV3-1/TRBV3-2	ASSQGDIKAAGYT
12	TRBV4-1	ASSRQGSSYEQY
10	TRBV11-3	ASSAGGTEAF
13	TRBV11-1	ASSDTGLAKNIQY
13	TRBV19	ASRPYTGINEKLF
13	TRBV14	ASSQGVSANYGYT
12	TRBV6-5	ASRDINMNTEAF
12	TRBV7-9	ASSLRANTGELF
11	TRBV6-5	ASSYGANGLAF
13	TRBV9	ASSVEVGPHYEQY
15	TRBV5-1	ASSLVPGALMNTEAF
12	TRBV29-1	SVAQEVNTGELF
11	TRBV19	ASSFRQGGEQY
14	TRBV4-1	ASSHQFRPSYNEQF
13	TRBV11-1	ASSVPGTGNYEQY
15	TRBV4-1	ASSQGTGGFRDYGYT
12	TRBV4-1	ASSPTSLNTEAF
17	TRBV28	ASSLSYSSRSGQGYEQY
14	TRBV27	ASSRGFPYGANVLT
12	TRBV5-1	ASTLTGSYNEQF
13	TRBV6-6	ASSYEQDRLKGYT
13	TRBV3-1/TRBV3-2	ASSQDVRAWRGYT
14	TRBV7-9	ASSFYVAGSTDTQY